The 8 T cell receptor beta chains below come from one sample, sequenced in a study of T cell responses to AZD1222 COVID-19 vaccine. Here immunoSEQ multiplex PCR was the method, and the copy in TCRdb shows in-frame clones only, minus some. The sample yields 100,000 or so clones, roughly 84% seen once. The sequencing used peripheral blood, collected 28 days after the second AZD1222 dose. The receptors stem from an adult who received the AZD1222 COVID-19 vaccine.

This rearrangement joins TRBV19 to TRBJ2-2; no reliable D call. This CDR3 is 15 amino acids long. Germline loops: CDR1 LNHDA, CDR2 SQIVND (reference sequence). V lost 8 bases, J lost 0 bases, and 13 bases lay in between. The CDR3 DNA sequence: TGTGCCAGTGGAATCCTGAGCACGAACACCGGGGAGCTGTTTTTT. This encodes CASGILSTNTGELFF.

V usage is TRBV4-1 and J usage is TRBJ2-7, with 8 bases identical to TRBD2. The germline V gene has CDR1 MGHRA and CDR2 YSYEKL. The J segment lost 3 bases and the V segment lost 4 bases, leaving 11 bases of the junction unmatched. The CDR3 has 16 residues. CDR3 DNA: TGCGCCAGCAGCCGCTCTGGGGGGACTAGAGGCTACGAGCAGTACTTC. Translation gives CASSRSGGTRGYEQYF.

The rearrangement joins TRBV3-1 (or the pseudogene TRBV3-2) to TRBJ1-1, with 8 nucleotides matching TRBD1. Germline V lookup: CDR1 LGHDT, CDR2 YNNKEL (reference sequence). The CDR3 runs 16 residues. Germline trimming cut 6 bases from V and 0 bases from J; bases unmatched to any gene: 9. CDR3 residues: CASRPQGGPMNTEAFF. CDR3 coding DNA: TGTGCCAGCAGGCCACAGGGGGGTCCCATGAACACTGAAGCTTTCTTT.

This chain connects TRBV30 to TRBJ1-5; D may be TRBD1 (6 bases). This CDR3 region has 14 residues. The germline gives CDR1 GTSNPN, CDR2 SVGIG (reference sequence). V was shortened by 2 bases and J by 5 bases, with 13 bases between the two germline ends. CDR3 sequence reads: CAWSRGGADQPQHF. CDR3 bases: TGTGCCTGGAGTCGCGGGGGCGCGGATCAGCCCCAGCATTTT.

The genes are TRBV24-1 and TRBJ1-5; no definite D call. The ends were cut back, 3 bases at V and 15 bases at J, with 14 bases in the middle. Looked up from germline, CDR1 is KGHDR and CDR2 is SFDVKD. CDR3 length: 12 residues. CDR3 in DNA: TGTGCCACCAGTGATACTTCCAGGTACATGCATTTT. Translation: CATSDTSRYMHF.

V is TRBV9 and J is TRBJ1-6; 7 bases align to TRBD1. This CDR3 comprises 13 residues. Germline V gives CDR1 SGDLS, CDR2 YYNGEE. V was clipped by 3 bases and J by 14 bases; unmatched bases: 8. The CDR3 spells CASSAPQGGTLHF. The CDR3 nucleotides read TGTGCCAGCAGCGCCCCCCAGGGGGGAACCCTCCACTTT.

The chain combines TRBV12-3 or TRBV12-4 with TRBJ1-2; perhaps TRBD1 as D (5 bases). Trimming took 2 bases from V and 13 from J, leaving 14 bases between them. The CDR3 contains 12 residues. The CDR3 is CASSLSQAWGTF. The CDR3 DNA is TGTGCCAGCAGTTTATCACAGGCTTGGGGCACCTTC.

This rearrangement joins TRBV6-5 to TRBJ2-7, with a weak D call TRBD1 (6 bases). Germline CDR1 MNHEY, CDR2 SVGAGI. V was cut by 6 bases and J by 0 bases, with 15 bases left in between. This CDR3 region has 15 residues. The DNA for the CDR3 is TGTGCCAGCAGCCAAGACAGGTCCTTCTCCTACGAGCAGTACTTC. Amino acid sequence: CASSQDRSFSYEQYF.